Shown below are 25 T cell receptor beta chains from a single sample sequenced in a study of blood T cell repertoires in COVID-19. Libraries were prepared by immunoSEQ multiplex PCR; TCRdb keeps only in-frame clonotypes and omits some of them. This table holds approximately 85,000 clones, roughly four fifths found once. The specimen was peripheral blood. These receptor sequences come from a human donor in a cohort sampled during active COVID-19.

V is TRBV7-3 and J is TRBJ2-3; D might be TRBD2 (5 bases). In germline, CDR1 is SGHTA, CDR2 FQGTGA. This CDR3 comprises 15 residues. The V end was cut by 5 bases, the J end by 3 bases, with 15 bases between. CDR3 amino acids: CASSPTSLGTDTQYF. CDR3 coding DNA: TGTGCCAGCAGCCCTACTAGTCTTGGGACAGATACGCAGTATTTT. Full variable domain (outside the CDR3, taken from reference TRBV7-3 and TRBJ2-3): GAGVSQTPSNKVTEKGKYVELRCDPISGHTALYWYRQSLGQGPEFLIYFQGTGAADDSGLPNDRFFAVRPEGSVSTLKIQRTERGDSAVYLCASSPTSLGTDTQYFGPGTRLTVL.

V and J are TRBV6-2 or TRBV6-3 and TRBJ2-2; D unclear. V was clipped by 6 bases and J by 5 bases, with 7 bases between them. This CDR3 region has 12 residues. Germline CDR1 MNHEY, CDR2 SVGEGT. The CDR3 region has the DNA TGTGCCAGCAGCCAGAGGACCGGGGAGCTGTTTTTT. Translated: CASSQRTGELFF.

This clone has only a few counts. The genes are TRBV5-1 and TRBJ1-2; TRBD1 might be the D (5 bases). This CDR3 contains 16 residues. Germline loops: CDR1 SGHRS, CDR2 YFSETQ. V lost 3 bases and J 2 bases, leaving 17 bases between the germline ends. CDR3 bases: TGCGCCAGCAGCTCACCTACCTCAGGGTACAACTATGGCTACACCTTC. Its translation: CASSSPTSGYNYGYTF. Based on the CDR3 plus reference TRBV5-1 and TRBJ1-2, the full variable domain is KAGVTQTPRYLIKTRGQQVTLSCSPISGHRSVSWYQQTPGQGLQFLFEYFSETQRNKGNFPGRFSGRQFSNSRSEMNVSTLELGDSALYLCASSSPTSGYNYGYTFGSGTRLTVV.

V usage is TRBV4-3 and J usage is TRBJ1-2; 9 bases line up with TRBD1. The CDR3 has 15 residues. Germline values: CDR1 LGHNA, CDR2 YSLEER. J was trimmed by 5 bases and V by 6 bases; bases with no gene match: 10. For the CDR3, the DNA is TGCGCCAGCAGTCCTACCGGGACAGGGAATTATGGCTACACCTTC. Translating gives CASSPTGTGNYGYTF.

V gene TRBV7-2 combines with J gene TRBJ1-6, with no clear D. Germline values: CDR1 SGHTA, CDR2 FQGNSA. V gave up 5 bases and J gave up 9 bases, with 17 bases separating them. CDR3 size: 15 residues. This chain's CDR3 is CASSVVGVPGSPLHF. The CDR3 DNA follows: TGTGCCAGCAGCGTTGTCGGGGTCCCCGGTTCACCCCTCCACTTT.

V gene TRBV4-1 combines with J gene TRBJ2-7, with 8 bases lining up with TRBD2. CDR1 and CDR2 (germline): MGHRA, YSYEKL. The CDR3 contains 16 residues. V gave up 2 bases and J gave up 1 base; unmatched junction bases: 7. CDR3 DNA: TGCGCCAGCAGCCAAACTCTAGCGGGTGCGTCCTACGAGCAGTACTTC. Translating it yields CASSQTLAGASYEQYF.

This clone turned up a few times. The rearrangement uses TRBV3-1 (or the pseudogene TRBV3-2) and TRBJ1-2; D not certain. The length of the CDR3 is 12 residues. The germline V gene has CDR1 LGHDT and CDR2 YNNKEL (reference sequence). Trimming took 5 bases from V and 0 from J, leaving 4 bases between them. CDR3 loop: CASSYSNYGYTF. The CDR3 DNA reads as TGTGCCAGCAGCTATTCTAACTATGGCTACACCTTC.

This clone was recorded a few times. The V and J genes are TRBV7-9 and TRBJ2-7; D remains ambiguous. This CDR3 comprises 13 residues. V lost 8 bases to trimming and J lost 2 bases, with 13 bases between them. The germline CDR1 and CDR2 sequences are SEHNR and FQNEAQ (reference sequence). CDR3 in DNA: TGTGCCAGCCAATCTACAACTACCTACGAGCAGTACTTC. As protein: CASQSTTTYEQYF.

The sample holds a few counts of this clone. V is TRBV7-2 and J is TRBJ2-1, with 15 bases matching TRBD2. From germline, CDR1 is SGHTA and CDR2 FQGNSA. This CDR3 contains 18 residues. After removal of 0 bases from V and 3 bases from J, the junction contained 3 bases not matched to a gene. CDR3 loop: CASSLALGLAGGYNEQFF. CDR3 nucleotides: TGTGCCAGCAGCTTAGCGCTGGGACTAGCGGGGGGCTACAATGAGCAGTTCTTC.

The chain combines TRBV7-2 with TRBJ1-1, with D unresolved. The length of the CDR3 is 14 residues. With 2 bases removed from V and 0 bases from J, the gap between germline ends came to 7 bases. Germline CDR1 SGHTA, CDR2 FQGNSA. The CDR3 sequence: CASSLWRVNTEAFF. The CDR3 DNA reads TGTGCCAGCAGCTTATGGCGGGTGAACACTGAAGCTTTCTTT.

V is TRBV20-1 and J is TRBJ2-7; a possible D gene is TRBD1 (6 bases). The germline CDR1 and CDR2 sequences are DFQATT and SNEGSKA (reference sequence). V was shortened by 6 bases and J by 3 bases, with 9 bases between the two germline ends. The CDR3 totals 11 residues. The CDR3 sequence is CSAGQFYEQYF. CDR3 in DNA: TGCAGTGCCGGACAGTTCTACGAGCAGTACTTC.

The rearrangement uses TRBV6-5 and TRBJ1-1; 8 positions agree with TRBD1. J was trimmed by 0 bases and V by 6 bases; bases with no gene match: 0. Germline V gene data show CDR1 as MNHEY and CDR2 as SVGAGI. The CDR3 loop spans 13 amino acids. CDR3 DNA: TGTGCCAGCAGGGACAGGGTGAACACTGAAGCTTTCTTT. Translation: CASRDRVNTEAFF.

The gene calls are TRBV21-1 and TRBJ2-1; the table gives TRBD2 as D, unverified against the DNA. TRBV21-1 is a documented pseudogene. There are 19 residues in the CDR3. The CDR3 DNA reads TGTGCCAGCAGCAAACTCCCGCGGAGGGGAGGCCCCGGGCACAATGAGCAGTTCTTC. It encodes CASSKLPRRGGPGHNEQFF.

A single count supports this clone. This chain connects TRBV4-1 to TRBJ2-3; 13 bases match TRBD2. Germline trimming cut 4 bases from V and 10 bases from J; bases unmatched to any gene: 14. This CDR3 region has 17 residues. CDR1 is MGHRA and CDR2 is YSYEKL in the germline V gene. CDR3 protein: CASSPPSGTSGDNAQYF. CDR3 coding DNA: TGCGCCAGCAGCCCTCCCTCCGGGACTAGCGGGGACAACGCGCAGTATTTT.

V gene TRBV2 combines with J gene TRBJ1-3; D may be TRBD1 (5 bases). The CDR3 sequence is 16 residues long. Looked up from germline, CDR1 is SNHLY and CDR2 is FYNNEI. V shed 7 bases and J shed 0 bases, with 16 bases lying between them. Here the CDR3 reads CASNPRQLPSGNTIYF. The CDR3, as DNA: TGTGCCAGCAATCCCCGACAGTTACCCTCTGGAAACACCATATATTTT. Full variable domain (remainder filled in from reference TRBV2 and TRBJ1-3): EPEVTQTPSHQVTQMGQEVILRCVPISNHLYFYWYRQILGQKVEFLVSFYNNEISEKSEIFDDQFSVERPDGSNFTLKIRSTKLEDSAMYFCASNPRQLPSGNTIYFGEGSWLTVV.

The chain links TRBV6-4 to TRBJ1-1, with 11 bases fitting TRBD1. This CDR3 spans 15 amino acids. The V segment lost 6 bases and the J segment 3 bases; nucleotides outside the gene matches: 6. Germline CDR1 MRHNA, CDR2 SNTAGT. CDR3 in amino acids: CASSEGQGEDTEAFF. CDR3 DNA sequence: TGTGCCAGCAGCGAGGGACAGGGGGAGGACACTGAAGCTTTCTTT.

The chain employs TRBV2 and TRBJ1-4; D is possibly TRBD1 (5 bases). V was clipped by 5 bases and J by 3 bases, with 10 bases between them. Germline loops: CDR1 SNHLY, CDR2 FYNNEI. The CDR3 is 14 residues long. The CDR3 protein is CASSRDRPNEKLFF. The DNA for the CDR3 is TGTGCCAGCAGTAGAGACAGACCTAATGAAAAACTGTTTTTT. Full variable domain (remainder filled in from reference TRBV2 and TRBJ1-4): EPEVTQTPSHQVTQMGQEVILRCVPISNHLYFYWYRQILGQKVEFLVSFYNNEISEKSEIFDDQFSVERPDGSNFTLKIRSTKLEDSAMYFCASSRDRPNEKLFFGSGTQLSVL.

The chain couples TRBV2 to TRBJ1-6; TRBD1 aligns across 8 bases. Unmatched junction bases numbered 8, after V lost 6 bases and J lost 7 bases. Germline CDR1 SNHLY, CDR2 FYNNEI. This CDR3 spans 15 amino acids. For the CDR3, the DNA is TGTGCCAGCAGAACTCAGGGGGCAGGGAATTCACCCCTCCACTTT. Translation gives CASRTQGAGNSPLHF.

This clone was detected once. The gene calls are TRBV5-4 and TRBJ2-3; possibly TRBD2 for D (5 bases). The ends were cut back, 6 bases at V and 4 bases at J, with 12 bases in the middle. The length of the CDR3 is 13 residues. Germline values: CDR1 SGHNT, CDR2 YYREEE (reference sequence). The CDR3 spells CASTGLGADTQYF. The DNA of the CDR3 is TGTGCCAGCACCGGACTGGGAGCAGATACGCAGTATTTT.

This clone showed up just a few times. V usage is TRBV24-1 and J usage is TRBJ2-5; D perhaps matches TRBD2 (5 bases). The germline V gene encodes CDR1 KGHDR and CDR2 SFDVKD. Trimming pared 8 bases from V and 7 bases from J, leaving 16 bases between. The CDR3 totals 13 residues. This chain's CDR3 is CATKARGMATQYF. CDR3 coding DNA: TGTGCCACCAAGGCTCGGGGTATGGCGACCCAGTACTTC.

This clone has only a few counts. This chain links TRBV4-3 with TRBJ1-1; D is unresolved. From germline, CDR1 is LGHNA and CDR2 YSLEER. Trimming removed 0 bases from V and 4 bases from J, with 15 bases in between. CDR3 length equals 16 residues. As DNA, the CDR3 is TGCGCCAGCAGCCAAGATCTCTCCAGAATTGGCACTGAAGCTTTCTTT. Residues: CASSQDLSRIGTEAFF.

V and J are TRBV6-4 and TRBJ2-3, with D perhaps TRBD2 (6 bases). Germline CDR1 reads MRHNA; CDR2 reads SNTAGT. The V gene lost 4 bases and the J gene lost 8 bases, with 10 bases spanning the gap. The CDR3 length is 12 residues. CDR3 protein: CASSALGGTQYF. CDR3 bases: TGTGCCAGCAGTGCTCTGGGAGGTACGCAGTATTTT.

The chain links TRBV30 to TRBJ1-1; 7 bases agree with TRBD1. In germline, CDR1 is GTSNPN, CDR2 SVGIG (reference sequence). The V gene end was trimmed by 2 bases and the J gene end by 1 base; junction bases not matched to a gene: 7. There are 15 residues in the CDR3. The CDR3 nucleotides read TGTGCCTGGAGTCTACAGGGGTTCAAGAACACTGAAGCTTTCTTT. It codes for CAWSLQGFKNTEAFF.

This sequence joins TRBV12-3 or TRBV12-4 and TRBJ1-6; D ambiguous. The CDR3 is made up of 12 amino acids. The V end was cut by 3 bases, the J end by 8 bases, with 5 bases between. The CDR3 spells CASSFQDSPLHF. DNA of the CDR3: TGTGCCAGCAGTTTCCAGGATTCACCCCTCCACTTT.

The chain couples TRBV9 to TRBJ2-3; TRBD1 matches 7 bases. The CDR3 is 16 residues long. Germline lookup yields CDR1 SGDLS and CDR2 YYNGEE. J lost 2 bases, V lost 0 bases, and 6 bases had no gene match. As DNA, the CDR3 is TGTGCCAGCAGCGTAGTGGGGGACAGCCACACAGATACGCAGTATTTT. Translating it yields CASSVVGDSHTDTQYF.